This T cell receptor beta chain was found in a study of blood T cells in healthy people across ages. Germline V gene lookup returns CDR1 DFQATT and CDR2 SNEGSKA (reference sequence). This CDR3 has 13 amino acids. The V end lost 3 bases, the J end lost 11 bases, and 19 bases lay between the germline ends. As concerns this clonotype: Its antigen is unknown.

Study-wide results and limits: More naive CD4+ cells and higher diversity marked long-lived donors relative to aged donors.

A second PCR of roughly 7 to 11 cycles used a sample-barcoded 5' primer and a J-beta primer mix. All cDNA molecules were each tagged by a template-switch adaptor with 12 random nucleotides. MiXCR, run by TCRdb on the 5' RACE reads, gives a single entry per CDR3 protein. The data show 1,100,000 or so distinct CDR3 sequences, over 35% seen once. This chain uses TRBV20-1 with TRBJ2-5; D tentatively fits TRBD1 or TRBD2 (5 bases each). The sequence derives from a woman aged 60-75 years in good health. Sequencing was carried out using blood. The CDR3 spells CSASEGPGGKQYF. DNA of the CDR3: TGCAGTGCTAGTGAGGGACCGGGCGGTAAGCAGTACTTC.